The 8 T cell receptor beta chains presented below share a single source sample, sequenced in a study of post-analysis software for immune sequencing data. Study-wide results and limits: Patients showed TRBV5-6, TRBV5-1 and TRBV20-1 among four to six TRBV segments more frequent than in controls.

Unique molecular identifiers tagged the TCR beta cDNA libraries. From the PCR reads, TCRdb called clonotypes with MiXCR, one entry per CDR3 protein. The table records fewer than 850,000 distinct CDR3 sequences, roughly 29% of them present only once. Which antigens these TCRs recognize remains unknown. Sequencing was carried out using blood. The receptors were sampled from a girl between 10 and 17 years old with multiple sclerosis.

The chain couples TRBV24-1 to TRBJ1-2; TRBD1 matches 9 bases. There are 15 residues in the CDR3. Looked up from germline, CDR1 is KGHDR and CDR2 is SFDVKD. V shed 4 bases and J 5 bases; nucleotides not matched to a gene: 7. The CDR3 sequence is CATSDPTGGEYGYTF. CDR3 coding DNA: TGTGCCACCAGTGACCCGACAGGGGGTGAATATGGCTACACCTTC.

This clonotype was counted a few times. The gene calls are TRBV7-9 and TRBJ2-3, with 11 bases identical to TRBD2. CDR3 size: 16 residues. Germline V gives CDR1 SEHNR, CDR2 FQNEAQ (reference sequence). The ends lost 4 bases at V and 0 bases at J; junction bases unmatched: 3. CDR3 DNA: TGTGCCAGCAGCTCCCGACTAGCGGGGAGCACAGATACGCAGTATTTT. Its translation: CASSSRLAGSTDTQYF. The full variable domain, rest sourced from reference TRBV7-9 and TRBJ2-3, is DTGVSQNPRHKITKRGQNVTFRCDPISEHNRLYWYRQTLGQGPEFLTYFQNEAQLEKSRLLSDRFSAERPKGSFSTLEIQRTEQGDSAMYLCASSSRLAGSTDTQYFGPGTRLTVL.

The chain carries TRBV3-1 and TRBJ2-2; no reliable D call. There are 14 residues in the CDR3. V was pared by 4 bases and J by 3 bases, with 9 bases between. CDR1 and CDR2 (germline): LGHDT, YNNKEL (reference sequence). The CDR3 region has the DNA TGTGCCAGCAGCCCGGACGGAGACACCGGGGAGCTGTTTTTT. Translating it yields CASSPDGDTGELFF. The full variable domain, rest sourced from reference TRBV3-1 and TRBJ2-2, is DTAVSQTPKYLVTQMGNDKSIKCEQNLGHDTMYWYKQDSKKFLKIMFSYNNKELIINETVPNRFSPKSPDKAHLNLHINSLELGDSAVYFCASSPDGDTGELFFGEGSRLTVL.

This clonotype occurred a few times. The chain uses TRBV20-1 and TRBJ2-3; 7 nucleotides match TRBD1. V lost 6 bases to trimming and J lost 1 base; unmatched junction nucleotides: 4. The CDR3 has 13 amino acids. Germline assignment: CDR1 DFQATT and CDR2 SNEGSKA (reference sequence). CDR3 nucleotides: TGCAGTGCCAACGACAGGGGCACAGATACGCAGTATTTT. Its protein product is CSANDRGTDTQYF.

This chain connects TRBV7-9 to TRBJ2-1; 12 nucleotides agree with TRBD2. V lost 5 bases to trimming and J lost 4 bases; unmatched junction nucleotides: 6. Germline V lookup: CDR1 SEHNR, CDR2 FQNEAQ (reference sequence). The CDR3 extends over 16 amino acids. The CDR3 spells CASSARGLAGYNEQFF. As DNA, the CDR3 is TGTGCCAGCAGCGCCCGGGGACTAGCGGGTTACAATGAGCAGTTCTTC.

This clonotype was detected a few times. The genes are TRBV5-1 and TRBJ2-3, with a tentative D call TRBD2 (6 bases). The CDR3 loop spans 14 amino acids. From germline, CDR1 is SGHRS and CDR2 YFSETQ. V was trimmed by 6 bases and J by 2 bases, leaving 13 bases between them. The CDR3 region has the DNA TGCGCCAGCAAGCCTAGCGTTTTCACAGATACGCAGTATTTT. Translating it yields CASKPSVFTDTQYF.

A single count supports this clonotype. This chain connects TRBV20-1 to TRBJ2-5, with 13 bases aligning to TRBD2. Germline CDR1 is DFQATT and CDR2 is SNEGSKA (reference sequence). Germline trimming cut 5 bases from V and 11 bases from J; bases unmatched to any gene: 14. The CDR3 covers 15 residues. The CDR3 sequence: CSAQSGTSGMNEQYF. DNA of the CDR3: TGCAGTGCTCAGTCCGGGACTAGCGGGATGAATGAGCAGTACTTC.

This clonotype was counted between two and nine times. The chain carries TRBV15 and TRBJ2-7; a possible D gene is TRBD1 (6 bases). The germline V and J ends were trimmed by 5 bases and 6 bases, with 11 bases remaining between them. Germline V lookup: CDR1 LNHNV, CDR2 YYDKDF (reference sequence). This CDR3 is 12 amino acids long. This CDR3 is CATSSDRREQYF. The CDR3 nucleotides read TGTGCCACCAGCTCCGACAGGCGCGAGCAGTACTTC.